This TCR beta chain came from a study of T cell changes during pregnancy in multiple sclerosis. Libraries were prepared by immunoSEQ multiplex PCR; TCRdb keeps only in-frame clonotypes and omits some of them. This table holds some 70,000 clones, around 94% found once. This clone was detected once. The source material was CD8+ T cells from peripheral blood mononuclear cells, sampled in the third trimester of pregnancy. The clonotype was recovered from a female donor in good health, enrolled as a control in a pregnancy study.

CDR3 loop: CASSPVGQGVPQPQHF. CDR3 DNA sequence: TGTGCCAGCAGCCCCGTGGGACAGGGGGTTCCTCAGCCCCAGCATTTT. The rearrangement joins TRBV7-9 to TRBJ1-5, with 11 bases lining up with TRBD1. Germline trimming cut 5 bases from V and 6 bases from J; bases unmatched to any gene: 9. Germline V gives CDR1 SEHNR, CDR2 FQNEAQ (reference sequence). The CDR3 has 16 residues.